This TCR beta chain was recorded in a study of patients and donors after allogeneic stem cell transplantation. J was trimmed by 2 bases and V by 6 bases; bases with no gene match: 13. CDR3 length: 17 residues. TCRdb ran MiXCR on the RT-PCR reads and lists one entry per CDR3 protein. The sample carries 150,000 or so distinct CDR3 sequences, 24% recorded once. J is TRBJ1-5 and V is TRBV12-3 or TRBV12-4; 7 bases agree with TRBD1. Sequencing used blood, either unsorted or a sorted T cell fraction (not recorded which). The sequence was obtained from a human donor who was either an allogeneic HSCT recipient or a stem cell or donor lymphocyte infusion donor (not recorded which). It is not recorded whose cells these are; they may come from a transplant donor. CDR3 sequence reads: CASSADRVSWGNQPQHF. As DNA, the CDR3 is TGTGCCAGCAGCGCAGACAGGGTGAGTTGGGGCAATCAGCCCCAGCATTTT.